The 32 T cell receptor beta chains listed next were all sequenced from one sample in a study of blood T cell repertoires in COVID-19. Method: immunoSEQ multiplex PCR; TCRdb's copy keeps in-frame clones and lacks some. Here the sample spans 55,000 to 85,000 clones, over 75% being singletons. Sequences were obtained from peripheral blood. The receptors were gathered from a human donor in a cohort sampled during active COVID-19.

The genes are TRBV20-1 and TRBJ2-2; the D gene is possibly TRBD1 (6 bases). This CDR3 contains 14 residues. Germline assignment: CDR1 DFQATT and CDR2 SNEGSKA (reference sequence). The V end lost 3 bases, the J end lost 8 bases, and 16 bases lay between the germline ends. CDR3 DNA sequence: TGCAGTGCTAGTGTACCAGGGGTCTGGGGGGAGCTGTTTTTT. This translates into CSASVPGVWGELFF.

V is TRBV12-3 or TRBV12-4 and J is TRBJ2-5; 8 bases are shared with TRBD1. CDR3 size: 13 residues. Trimming cost V 6 bases and J 2 bases; bases outside gene matches: 2. CDR3 residues: CASRGQGQETQYF. In DNA form, the CDR3 reads TGTGCCAGCAGAGGACAGGGACAAGAGACCCAGTACTTC.

The chain couples TRBV5-1 to TRBJ2-3; unclear D gene. The germline V gene encodes CDR1 SGHRS and CDR2 YFSETQ. The CDR3 extends over 14 amino acids. V gave up 0 bases and J gave up 2 bases, with 7 bases separating them. CDR3 DNA sequence: TGCGCCAGCAGCTTGGCCTATAACACAGATACGCAGTATTTT. Protein product: CASSLAYNTDTQYF. Variable domain in full (rest from reference TRBV5-1 and TRBJ2-3): KAGVTQTPRYLIKTRGQQVTLSCSPISGHRSVSWYQQTPGQGLQFLFEYFSETQRNKGNFPGRFSGRQFSNSRSEMNVSTLELGDSALYLCASSLAYNTDTQYFGPGTRLTVL.

This chain uses TRBV9 with TRBJ2-1; 9 positions agree with TRBD2. CDR3 length equals 15 residues. The V gene end was trimmed by 2 bases and the J gene end by 7 bases; junction bases not matched to a gene: 7. Germline CDR1 and CDR2: SGDLS and YYNGEE. The DNA of the CDR3 is TGTGCCAGCAGCGTCAGCGGGGGGAGGTTAAATGAGCAGTTCTTC. As protein: CASSVSGGRLNEQFF.

This rearrangement joins TRBV6-5 to TRBJ2-1; 8 bases agree with TRBD2. Per the germline V gene, CDR1 is MNHEY and CDR2 is SVGAGI. Trimming cost V 6 bases and J 8 bases; bases outside gene matches: 12. The CDR3 extends over 15 amino acids. The CDR3 nucleotides read TGTGCCAGCAGACCACGGGGGGGCCCTGGGGATGAGCAGTTCTTC. Translated: CASRPRGGPGDEQFF.

This clone was detected a few times. This chain links TRBV4-1 with TRBJ2-5, with 7 bases lining up with TRBD1. The CDR3 extends over 16 amino acids. The germline V gene encodes CDR1 MGHRA and CDR2 YSYEKL. The V and J ends lost 2 bases and 5 bases, in that order; junction bases with no gene match: 11. The CDR3 DNA reads TGCGCCAGCAGCCAAAATCCCGGACAGGTTCCGGAGACCCAGTACTTC. Protein: CASSQNPGQVPETQYF.

The chain joins TRBV5-1 to TRBJ1-2, with 8 bases identical to TRBD1. The CDR3 totals 14 residues. V lost 0 bases and J lost 4; bases outside the gene matches: 2. Germline assignment: CDR1 SGHRS and CDR2 YFSETQ. CDR3 protein: CASSLGGTGYGYTF. CDR3 DNA: TGCGCCAGCAGCTTGGGGGGGACAGGCTATGGCTACACCTTC.

The sample holds one count of this clone. The genes are TRBV7-2 and TRBJ2-2, with unresolved D. Deletions cut 1 base from V and 1 base from J, with 4 bases between. The CDR3 has 14 residues. The germline CDR1 and CDR2 sequences are SGHTA and FQGNSA. CDR3 bases: TGTGCCAGCAGCTTAGTACAGAACACCGGGGAGCTGTTTTTT. Translating gives CASSLVQNTGELFF.

The genes are TRBV4-1 and TRBJ2-1, with 7 bases aligning to TRBD2. The CDR3 loop spans 18 amino acids. With 5 bases clipped from V and 4 bases from J, the junction kept 17 bases outside the gene matches. Germline V lookup: CDR1 MGHRA, CDR2 YSYEKL. CDR3 sequence: CASSVSLGGGDYYNEQFF. CDR3 in DNA: TGCGCCAGCAGCGTTAGCTTGGGGGGGGGAGATTATTACAATGAGCAGTTCTTC.

The gene calls are TRBV15 and TRBJ2-7; 8 nucleotides match TRBD1. Germline V gene lookup returns CDR1 LNHNV and CDR2 YYDKDF (reference sequence). CDR3 length: 17 amino acids. V trimming: 3 bases; J trimming: 0 bases; junction bases outside the gene matches: 10. The CDR3 is CATSRDAWTGSSYEQYF. CDR3 bases: TGTGCCACCAGCAGGGATGCGTGGACAGGGAGCTCCTACGAGCAGTACTTC.

The CDR3 is CASSLKTSGSTDTQYF. DNA of the CDR3: TGTGCCAGCAGCTTAAAGACTAGCGGATCCACAGATACGCAGTATTTT. The chain uses TRBV5-6 and TRBJ2-3, with 9 bases fitting TRBD2. The CDR3 spans 16 residues. Germline CDR1 and CDR2: SGHDT and YYEEEE. Trimming removed 2 bases from V and 2 bases from J; junction bases left unmatched: 6. Based on the CDR3 plus reference TRBV5-6 and TRBJ2-3, the full variable domain is DAGVTQSPTHLIKTRGQQVTLRCSPKSGHDTVSWYQQALGQGPQFIFQYYEEEERQRGNFPDRFSGHQFPNYSSELNVNALLLGDSALYLCASSLKTSGSTDTQYFGPGTRLTVL.

This clone was counted a single time. This chain joins TRBV5-4 and TRBJ2-7; D may be TRBD1 (6 bases). The germline V gene has CDR1 SGHNT and CDR2 YYREEE (reference sequence). V was shortened by 4 bases and J by 6 bases, with 14 bases between the two germline ends. This CDR3 is 13 amino acids long. This chain's CDR3 is CASSGNRAPEQYF. The DNA for the CDR3 is TGTGCCAGCAGCGGAAACAGGGCCCCCGAGCAGTACTTC.

This clone has only one observation. The V gene is TRBV12-3 or TRBV12-4, the J gene TRBJ1-2; TRBD1 matches at 9 bases. The CDR3 has 13 residues. J lost 3 bases, V lost 6 bases, and 2 bases had no gene match. CDR3 nucleotide sequence: TGTGCCAGCAGGCGGACAGGGGACTATGGCTACACCTTC. It is translated as CASRRTGDYGYTF.

This rearrangement joins TRBV29-1 to TRBJ2-3; D gene uncertain. Trimming left V 4 bases short and J 4 bases short, with 12 bases between. Germline loops: CDR1 SQVTM, CDR2 ANQGSEA. The CDR3 length is 13 residues. CDR3: CSVVPRFADTQYF. In DNA, the CDR3 is TGCAGCGTTGTCCCGAGATTTGCAGATACGCAGTATTTT.

The genes are TRBV25-1 and TRBJ2-3; TRBD2 is a possible D gene (6 bases). This CDR3 is 14 amino acids long. Germline CDR1 and CDR2: MGHDK and SYGVNS. The V end was cut by 3 bases, the J end by 6 bases, with 13 bases between. CDR3 loop: CASSDIPLADTQYF. CDR3 nucleotides: TGTGCCAGCAGTGACATTCCACTAGCCGATACGCAGTATTTT.

The chain joins TRBV18 to TRBJ2-7; 9 bases are a match to TRBD2. There are 14 residues in the CDR3. The V and J ends lost 2 bases and 2 bases, in that order; junction bases with no gene match: 1. CDR1 KGHSH and CDR2 LQKENI come from the germline V gene. CDR3 in amino acids: CASSPSGGTYEQYF. The CDR3 nucleotides are TGTGCCAGCTCACCAAGCGGGGGGACCTACGAGCAGTACTTC.

The chain links TRBV27 to TRBJ1-6; D is unresolved. CDR1 is MNHEY and CDR2 is SMNVEV in the germline V gene (reference sequence). V gave up 4 bases and J gave up 11 bases, with 18 bases separating them. CDR3 size: 15 residues. The CDR3 here is CASSSQLPGDTPLHF. For the CDR3, the DNA is TGTGCCAGCAGTTCGCAACTCCCGGGAGATACACCCCTCCACTTT.

The chain has TRBV5-5 and TRBJ2-2; 11 bases map to TRBD2. In germline, CDR1 is SGHKS, CDR2 YYEKEE (reference sequence). Germline trimming cut 1 base from V and 0 bases from J; bases unmatched to any gene: 5. The CDR3 extends over 18 amino acids. The CDR3 loop is CASSLQLAGVSNTGELFF. In DNA, the CDR3 is TGTGCCAGCAGCTTGCAACTAGCGGGAGTGTCGAACACCGGGGAGCTGTTTTTT.

Written as DNA, the CDR3 is TGTGCCAGCAGTTCTATCTCCTATAATTCACCCCTCCACTTT. Residues: CASSSISYNSPLHF. The chain is built from TRBV7-9 and TRBJ1-6; D remains unclear. The ends were cut back, 6 bases at V and 0 bases at J, with 6 bases in the middle. There are 14 residues in the CDR3. Germline CDR1 and CDR2: SEHNR and FQNEAQ (reference sequence).

The V call is TRBV27, the J call TRBJ2-5, with 7 bases that match TRBD2. Trimming removed 0 bases from V and 2 bases from J; junction bases left unmatched: 6. This CDR3 has 16 amino acids. Germline V gene lookup returns CDR1 MNHEY and CDR2 SMNVEV (reference sequence). In DNA form, the CDR3 reads TGTGCCAGCAGTTTATCTCTAGCGGTTTATCAAGAGACCCAGTACTTC. Its protein is CASSLSLAVYQETQYF.

V usage is TRBV30 and J usage is TRBJ2-5, with 7 bases matching TRBD1. CDR1 and CDR2 from the germline V gene are GTSNPN and SVGIG (reference sequence). The V gene end was trimmed by 2 bases and the J gene end by 4 bases; junction bases not matched to a gene: 7. The CDR3 totals 14 residues. CDR3 coding DNA: TGTGCCTGGAGTCCTAAGGGGGCGGGAGAGACCCAGTACTTC. Amino acids: CAWSPKGAGETQYF. The full variable domain, its missing parts supplied by reference TRBV30 and TRBJ2-5, is SQTIHQWPATLVQPVGSPLSLECTVEGTSNPNLYWYRQAAGRGLQLLFYSVGIGQISSEVPQNLSASRPQDRQFILSSKKLLLSDSGFYLCAWSPKGAGETQYFGPGTRLLVL.

J is TRBJ2-1 and V is TRBV19; D is perhaps TRBD2 (6 bases). The CDR3 consists of 17 residues. The germline CDR1 and CDR2 sequences are LNHDA and SQIVND (reference sequence). V was clipped by 1 base and J by 1 base, with 14 bases between them. CDR3 loop: CASSIAHTSSSYNEQFF. DNA of the CDR3: TGTGCCAGTAGTATAGCCCACACTAGCAGTTCCTACAATGAGCAGTTCTTC.

The chain recombines TRBV28 with TRBJ1-1; D gene ambiguous. Germline CDR1 is MDHEN and CDR2 is SYDVKM. V was cut by 6 bases and J by 1 base, with 12 bases left in between. The CDR3 has 14 amino acids. The CDR3 is CASRGRIRNTEAFF. The CDR3 DNA is TGTGCCAGCAGGGGCCGAATAAGGAACACTGAAGCTTTCTTT.

This chain links TRBV2 with TRBJ2-3, with a weak D call TRBD1 (6 bases). This CDR3 spans 13 amino acids. Germline lookup yields CDR1 SNHLY and CDR2 FYNNEI. The V gene lost 7 bases and the J gene lost 2 bases, with 10 bases spanning the gap. Written as DNA, the CDR3 is TGTGCCAGCAATGGACAGAACACAGATACGCAGTATTTT. This encodes CASNGQNTDTQYF.

The chain recombines TRBV5-1 with TRBJ1-5; D is undetermined. The CDR3 length is 10 residues. V lost 1 base and J 9 bases, leaving 2 bases between the germline ends. Germline CDR1 and CDR2: SGHRS and YFSETQ. The CDR3 sequence: CASSLRPQHF. The CDR3 region has the DNA TGCGCCAGCAGCTTGCGGCCCCAGCATTTT. The whole variable domain, remainder taken from reference TRBV5-1 and TRBJ1-5, is KAGVTQTPRYLIKTRGQQVTLSCSPISGHRSVSWYQQTPGQGLQFLFEYFSETQRNKGNFPGRFSGRQFSNSRSEMNVSTLELGDSALYLCASSLRPQHFGDGTRLSIL.

Of note for this clone: Other DNA sequences in this specimen translate into the identical CDR3. V gene TRBV5-4 combines with J gene TRBJ2-7; the D is unclear. CDR1 is SGHNT, CDR2 YYREEE, per germline (reference sequence). The CDR3 covers 14 residues. Trimming left V 0 bases short and J 0 bases short, with 7 bases between. CDR3 in DNA: TGTGCCAGCAGCTTGGATCCCAGCTCCTACGAGCAGTACTTC. Translation: CASSLDPSSYEQYF.

CDR3 in DNA: TGTGCCTGGAGGACTAGCGGATCCCAAGAGACCCAGTACTTC. Amino acids: CAWRTSGSQETQYF. The gene calls are TRBV30 and TRBJ2-5; TRBD2 aligns across 9 bases. The CDR3 runs to 14 residues. The V segment lost 3 bases and the J segment 1 base; nucleotides outside the gene matches: 3. The germline gives CDR1 GTSNPN, CDR2 SVGIG (reference sequence).

V is TRBV2 and J is TRBJ2-3, with D perhaps matching TRBD1 (6 bases). The V gene lost 7 bases and the J gene lost 1 base, with 15 bases spanning the gap. In germline, CDR1 is SNHLY, CDR2 FYNNEI. The CDR3 totals 15 residues. The CDR3 is CASITRTDGTDTQYF. The CDR3 bases are TGTGCCAGCATCACCCGGACAGATGGCACAGATACGCAGTATTTT. The whole variable domain, filled in from reference TRBV2 and TRBJ2-3, reads EPEVTQTPSHQVTQMGQEVILRCVPISNHLYFYWYRQILGQKVEFLVSFYNNEISEKSEIFDDQFSVERPDGSNFTLKIRSTKLEDSAMYFCASITRTDGTDTQYFGPGTRLTVL.

The chain employs TRBV4-1 and TRBJ1-4, with TRBD1 as a possible D gene (5 bases). Germline CDR1 is MGHRA and CDR2 is YSYEKL. The CDR3 contains 12 residues. The germline V and J ends were trimmed by 8 bases and 5 bases, with 9 bases remaining between them. The DNA of the CDR3 is TGCGCCAGCCAGGGAGGGAATGAAAAACTGTTTTTT. It encodes CASQGGNEKLFF.

The gene calls are TRBV7-2 and TRBJ2-1; unclear D gene. This CDR3 region has 15 residues. Germline assignment: CDR1 SGHTA and CDR2 FQGNSA. V was clipped by 5 bases and J by 1 base, with 12 bases between them. The CDR3 nucleotides are TGTGCCAGCAGCGGCCATTTCCGTTCCTACAATGAGCAGTTCTTC. Translated, it gives CASSGHFRSYNEQFF.

The chain has TRBV18 and TRBJ2-6; 8 bases align to TRBD1. CDR1 and CDR2 from the germline V gene are KGHSH and LQKENI. The CDR3 extends over 18 amino acids. V shed 2 bases and J 0 bases; nucleotides not matched to a gene: 6. The CDR3 region has the DNA TGTGCCAGCTCACCAGCCGGGACAGGCAGCTCTGGGGCCAACGTCCTGACTTTC. Protein product: CASSPAGTGSSGANVLTF.

V usage is TRBV4-1 and J usage is TRBJ1-4; D may be TRBD1 (5 bases). V was cut by 4 bases and J by 4 bases, with 16 bases left in between. The CDR3 spans 16 residues. Per germline, CDR1 MGHRA and CDR2 YSYEKL. CDR3 protein: CASSPFGGADNEKLFF. In DNA form, the CDR3 reads TGCGCCAGCAGCCCATTCGGAGGGGCTGATAATGAAAAACTGTTTTTT.